The 22 T cell receptor beta chains below all came from one sample that was sequenced in a study of T cell responses to AZD1222 COVID-19 vaccine. Using immunoSEQ multiplex PCR, the repertoire was profiled, and TCRdb retains in-frame clones only, with some absent. This table holds tens of thousands of clones, around 88% found once. The material was peripheral blood, obtained 28 days after the second dose of the MenACWY control vaccine. These receptors all stem from an adult who received the MenACWY meningococcal vaccine as a control.

The rearrangement links TRBV6-5 to TRBJ1-6; D ambiguous. Germline values: CDR1 MNHEY, CDR2 SVGAGI. The CDR3 loop spans 14 amino acids. With 10 bases removed from V and 5 bases from J, the gap between germline ends came to 15 bases. The CDR3 spells CATTRSQNNSPLHF. In DNA form, the CDR3 reads TGTGCCACCACCAGGTCCCAGAATAATTCACCCCTCCACTTT.

The J gene is TRBJ1-4, the V gene TRBV7-8, with 11 bases that match TRBD1. V gave up 5 bases and J gave up 3 bases; unmatched junction bases: 2. In germline, CDR1 is SGHVS, CDR2 FQNEAQ. The CDR3 consists of 15 residues. The CDR3 bases are TGTGCCAGCAGCGGGACAGGGGGGCCTAATGAAAAACTGTTTTTT. It is translated as CASSGTGGPNEKLFF.

This clone was seen a handful of times. The rearrangement links TRBV5-8 to TRBJ2-1, with 9 bases fitting TRBD1. J was trimmed by 5 bases and V by 3 bases; bases with no gene match: 9. The length of the CDR3 is 16 residues. Germline assignment: CDR1 SGHTS and CDR2 YDEGEE. The chain's CDR3 is CASSSFDRGFHNEQFF. CDR3 DNA sequence: TGTGCCAGCAGCTCGTTTGACAGGGGGTTTCACAATGAGCAGTTCTTC.

The chain carries TRBV7-7 and TRBJ2-5; D remains unclear. Trimming took 3 bases from V and 1 from J, leaving 6 bases between them. The CDR3 is 13 residues long. The germline CDR1 and CDR2 sequences are SSHAT and FNYEAQ (reference sequence). The CDR3 reads CASSLGGQETQYF. For the CDR3, the DNA is TGTGCCAGCAGCTTGGGCGGCCAAGAGACCCAGTACTTC. The full variable domain, its missing parts supplied by reference TRBV7-7 and TRBJ2-5, is GAGVSQSPRYKVTKRGQDVTLRCDPISSHATLYWYQQALGQGPEFLTYFNYEAQPDKSGLPSDRFSAERPEGSISTLTIQRTEQRDSAMYRCASSLGGQETQYFGPGTRLLVL.

The rearrangement joins TRBV4-3 to TRBJ1-1; D ambiguous. Trimming removed 0 bases at V and 0 bases at J, with 11 bases between. CDR1 is LGHNA, CDR2 YSLEER, per germline. The CDR3 extends over 16 amino acids. The CDR3 DNA is TGCGCCAGCAGCCAAGATGAGCGGCAGTTGAACACTGAAGCTTTCTTT. It encodes CASSQDERQLNTEAFF.

The gene calls are TRBV6-5 and TRBJ2-7; D possibly matches TRBD1 or TRBD2 (5 bases each). CDR3 length: 11 amino acids. Trimming pared 10 bases from V and 6 bases from J, leaving 13 bases between. Germline V lookup: CDR1 MNHEY, CDR2 SVGAGI. CDR3 region: CATLRDREQYF. The CDR3 region has the DNA TGTGCCACCCTCAGGGACCGCGAGCAGTACTTC.

The chain combines TRBV4-3 with TRBJ1-5; no clear D gene. V was cut by 0 bases and J by 7 bases, with 13 bases left in between. Germline lookup yields CDR1 LGHNA and CDR2 YSLEER. The CDR3 runs 15 residues. This CDR3 reads CASSQDLAGGQPQHF. The CDR3 DNA follows: TGCGCCAGCAGCCAAGATTTGGCAGGCGGCCAGCCCCAGCATTTT.

Here the CDR3 DNA reads TGTGCCAGCAGTTTCGAGAGAGACTATGGCTACACCTTC. This sequence encodes CASSFERDYGYTF. V is TRBV12-3 or TRBV12-4 and J is TRBJ1-2; D not certain. V lost 3 bases and J lost 3, with 8 bases in between. The CDR3 is 13 amino acids.

This chain joins TRBV30 and TRBJ1-3; D is ambiguous. The CDR3 is 11 residues long. The V gene lost 6 bases and the J gene lost 0 bases, with 3 bases spanning the gap. Germline CDR1 and CDR2: GTSNPN and SVGIG (reference sequence). CDR3 in amino acids: CACGSGNTIYF. In DNA form, the CDR3 reads TGTGCCTGTGGCTCTGGAAACACCATATATTTT.

This rearrangement joins TRBV19 to TRBJ2-1; D is ambiguous. The germline V gene has CDR1 LNHDA and CDR2 SQIVND (reference sequence). The CDR3 runs to 13 residues. V lost 6 bases and J 2 bases, leaving 8 bases between the germline ends. The CDR3 region is CASSPGPYNEQFF. The CDR3 DNA follows: TGTGCCAGTAGCCCTGGACCCTACAATGAGCAGTTCTTC.

V is TRBV24-1 and J is TRBJ1-5, with D maybe TRBD1 (6 bases). This CDR3 is built from 14 residues. Germline CDR1 reads KGHDR; CDR2 reads SFDVKD. V lost 6 bases, J lost 2 bases, and 10 bases lay in between. As DNA, the CDR3 is TGTGCCACCAGTAGGGCAGGGGGCAATCAGCCCCAGCATTTT. It codes for CATSRAGGNQPQHF.

The genes are TRBV30 and TRBJ2-7; TRBD1 matches 7 bases. With V trimmed by 0 bases and J by 7 bases, 12 bases remained unmatched. CDR3 length: 15 residues. CDR1 is GTSNPN and CDR2 is SVGIG in the germline V gene (reference sequence). The CDR3 DNA is TGTGCCTGGAGTGTAGGGACAGTGACTTTGGGAGAGCAGTACTTC. Protein product: CAWSVGTVTLGEQYF.

J is TRBJ1-5 and V is TRBV3-1 (or the pseudogene TRBV3-2); 10 positions match TRBD1. Germline assignment: CDR1 LGHDT and CDR2 YNNKEL (reference sequence). V gave up 0 bases and J gave up 6 bases; unmatched junction bases: 8. CDR3 length: 17 residues. Here the CDR3 DNA reads TGTGCCAGCAGCCAAGATACAGGGACAGGGGTCCGTCAGCCCCAGCATTTT. Its translation is CASSQDTGTGVRQPQHF.

The chain links TRBV4-1 to TRBJ1-3; the D gene is possibly TRBD1 (5 bases). The CDR3 loop spans 16 amino acids. Trimming took off 3 bases at V and 2 bases at J, with 14 bases between the two ends. The germline V gene has CDR1 MGHRA and CDR2 YSYEKL. The CDR3 DNA follows: TGCGCCAGCAGCCAGAACACGGGGGGTACTGGAAACACCATATATTTT. The encoded protein is CASSQNTGGTGNTIYF.

The chain uses TRBV5-1 and TRBJ2-7, with no clear D. Per the germline V gene, CDR1 is SGHRS and CDR2 is YFSETQ. The V end lost 0 bases, the J end lost 12 bases, and 13 bases lay between the germline ends. This CDR3 region has 12 residues. The CDR3 here is CASSLDFESRYF. The CDR3 bases are TGCGCCAGCAGCTTGGACTTCGAGAGTCGGTACTTC. Drawing the rest from reference TRBV5-1 and TRBJ2-7, the complete variable domain is KAGVTQTPRYLIKTRGQQVTLSCSPISGHRSVSWYQQTPGQGLQFLFEYFSETQRNKGNFPGRFSGRQFSNSRSEMNVSTLELGDSALYLCASSLDFESRYFGPGTRLTVT.

The chain employs TRBV2 and TRBJ1-2, with 8 bases that match TRBD1. The V gene's germline CDR1 is SNHLY and CDR2 FYNNEI. V trimming: 6 bases; J trimming: 5 bases; junction bases outside the gene matches: 2. The CDR3 consists of 12 residues. CDR3 bases: TGTGCCAGCAGCAGGGGGCAGTATGGCTACACCTTC. Translating gives CASSRGQYGYTF.

The rearrangement uses TRBV4-2 and TRBJ2-1, with D perhaps being TRBD1 or TRBD2 (7 bases each). Germline V CDR1 and CDR2: LGHNA, YNFKEQ. This CDR3 comprises 19 residues. Trimming stripped 0 bases from V and 4 bases from J, with 22 bases between. For the CDR3, the DNA is TGTGCCAGCAGCCAAGATCTGGGGCAGGGGGTCGGGGGGTACAATGAGCAGTTCTTC. Translation gives CASSQDLGQGVGGYNEQFF.

The rearrangement joins TRBV3-1 (or the pseudogene TRBV3-2) to TRBJ1-4; D is ambiguous. The ends were cut back, 1 base at V and 7 bases at J, with 13 bases in the middle. CDR1 LGHDT and CDR2 YNNKEL come from the germline V gene (reference sequence). CDR3 length: 15 residues. In nucleotides, the CDR3 is TGTGCCAGCAGCCAAGTTGACGTTGGAGGTGAAAAACTGTTTTTT. Its translation is CASSQVDVGGEKLFF.

This rearrangement joins TRBV30 to TRBJ1-5, with TRBD1 as a possible D gene (5 bases). The germline V and J ends were trimmed by 3 bases and 2 bases, with 11 bases remaining between them. CDR3 size: 14 residues. The germline V gene encodes CDR1 GTSNPN and CDR2 SVGIG (reference sequence). In DNA, the CDR3 is TGTGCCTGGAGAGGGGCCAGTGGCAATCAGCCCCAGCATTTT. This codes for CAWRGASGNQPQHF.

V is TRBV11-2 and J is TRBJ1-2; a weak D match, TRBD1 (5 bases). Germline V gene data show CDR1 as SGHAT and CDR2 as FQNNGV. The germline V and J ends were trimmed by 4 bases and 4 bases, with 10 bases remaining between them. CDR3 length equals 13 residues. The CDR3 sequence is CASSWDGGYGYTF. CDR3 nucleotides: TGTGCCAGCAGCTGGGACGGAGGCTATGGCTACACCTTC.

The rearrangement joins TRBV24-1 to TRBJ2-7; D uncertain. Trimming took off 4 bases at V and 6 bases at J, with 15 bases between the two ends. The CDR3 extends over 14 amino acids. Germline-derived CDR1 and CDR2 are KGHDR and SFDVKD. The DNA of the CDR3 is TGTGCCACCAGTGACGCAGGAGATACACCCGAGCAGTACTTC. This sequence encodes CATSDAGDTPEQYF.

V usage is TRBV12-2 and J usage is TRBJ1-5; the table's D gene call, TRBD1, was not cross checked with the DNA. TRBV12-2 is noted as a pseudogene. CDR3 length equals 15 residues. The CDR3 region has the DNA TGTGCAAGTCGCTTAGGACAGCAAACCGATCAGCCCCAGCATTTT. This sequence encodes CASRLGQQTDQPQHF.